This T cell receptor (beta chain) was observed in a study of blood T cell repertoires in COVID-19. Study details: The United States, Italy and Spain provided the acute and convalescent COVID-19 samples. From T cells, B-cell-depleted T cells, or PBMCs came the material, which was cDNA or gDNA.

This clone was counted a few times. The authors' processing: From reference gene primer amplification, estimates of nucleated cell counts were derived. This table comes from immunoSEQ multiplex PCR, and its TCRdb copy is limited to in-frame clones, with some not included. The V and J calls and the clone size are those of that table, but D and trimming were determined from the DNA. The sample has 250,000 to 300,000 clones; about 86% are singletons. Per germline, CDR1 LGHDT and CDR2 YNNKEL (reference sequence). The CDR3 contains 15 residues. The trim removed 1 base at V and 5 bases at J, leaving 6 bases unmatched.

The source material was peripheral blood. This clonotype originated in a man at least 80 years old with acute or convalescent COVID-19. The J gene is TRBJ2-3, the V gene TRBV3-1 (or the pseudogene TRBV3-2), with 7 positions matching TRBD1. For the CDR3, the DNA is TGTGCCAGCAGCCAAGGCTACCCAGGGGGAGATACGCAGTATTTT. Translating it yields CASSQGYPGGDTQYF.